The 11 T cell receptor beta chains reported below all come from one sample, sequenced in a study of T cell responses to AZD1222 COVID-19 vaccine (dated by TCRdb to the early 2020s). The library was prepared using the immunoSEQ multiplex PCR assay. Imported from immuneACCESS, the table was reduced by TCRdb to in-frame sequences with V and J called. These copies leave out some clones; in studies compared against another copy, an unresolved V gene accounts for under half, and the cause of the remainder is not known. The sample table shows over 150,000 clones, and about 83% are seen once. About 1% of the sample is in the top ten clones. What this sample's time point label stands for: about 28 days (+/-7) after the second vaccine dose. The source material was peripheral blood, sampled 28 days after the second AZD1222 dose. These receptors all come from an adult who received the AZD1222 COVID-19 vaccine.

The chain has TRBV27 and TRBJ2-1, with 12 bases fitting TRBD2. V lost 8 bases, J lost 5 bases, and 4 bases stayed unmatched. Germline CDR1 reads MNHEY; CDR2 reads SMNVEV (reference sequence). CDR3 size: 14 residues. The CDR3 spells CASALAGGNNEQFF. The CDR3 coding sequence is TGTGCCAGCGCACTAGCGGGGGGTAACAATGAGCAGTTCTTC.

This clone was observed a single time. CDR3 sequence (DNA): TGTGCCAGTAGTATCCCCGGGACAGGGAGGGCTAACTATGGCTACACCTTC. Its protein is CASSIPGTGRANYGYTF. The V call is TRBV19, the J call TRBJ1-2; the match to TRBD1 covers 9 bases. V shed 3 bases, J shed 0 bases, and the junction held 8 bases outside the gene matches. The CDR3 has 17 residues. Germline values: CDR1 LNHDA, CDR2 SQIVND (reference sequence).

The chain is built from TRBV27 and TRBJ1-5, with D unclear. V lost 5 bases and J 9 bases, leaving 11 bases between the germline ends. The CDR3 is 12 residues long. Per germline, CDR1 MNHEY and CDR2 SMNVEV (reference sequence). Here the CDR3 reads CASSPIGRPQHF. The CDR3 DNA reads as TGTGCCAGCAGTCCTATCGGTAGGCCCCAGCATTTT.

The chain links TRBV3-1 (or the pseudogene TRBV3-2) to TRBJ2-3; D is uncertain. CDR3 length: 17 amino acids. From germline, CDR1 is LGHDT and CDR2 YNNKEL (reference sequence). The V gene lost 0 bases and the J gene lost 1 base, with 14 bases spanning the gap. The CDR3 sequence is CASSQDLLSLGTDTQYF. CDR3 DNA: TGTGCCAGCAGCCAAGATCTTCTTAGTCTTGGCACAGATACGCAGTATTTT.

The chain couples TRBV5-1 to TRBJ2-5; D possibly corresponds to TRBD1 (6 bases). Trimming took 1 base from V and 2 from J, leaving 12 bases between them. From germline, CDR1 is SGHRS and CDR2 YFSETQ. This CDR3 region has 15 residues. In DNA, the CDR3 is TGCGCCAGCAGCTTGACAGGGCGTAGGCAAGAGACCCAGTACTTC. Amino acids: CASSLTGRRQETQYF. Using reference TRBV5-1 and TRBJ2-5 for the parts outside the CDR3, the full variable domain is KAGVTQTPRYLIKTRGQQVTLSCSPISGHRSVSWYQQTPGQGLQFLFEYFSETQRNKGNFPGRFSGRQFSNSRSEMNVSTLELGDSALYLCASSLTGRRQETQYFGPGTRLLVL.

The chain uses TRBV3-1 (or the pseudogene TRBV3-2) and TRBJ2-5, with 12 bases identical to TRBD2. Germline assignment: CDR1 LGHDT and CDR2 YNNKEL (reference sequence). V lost 5 bases to trimming and J lost 5 bases; unmatched junction nucleotides: 9. This CDR3 comprises 16 residues. Here the CDR3 DNA reads TGTGCCAGCAGCTCGCTAGCGGGGGGGCCCAGGGAGACCCAGTACTTC. Translating gives CASSSLAGGPRETQYF.

The chain has TRBV13 and TRBJ2-2; 7 bases map to TRBD1. The CDR3 totals 15 residues. CDR1 is PRHDT and CDR2 is FYEKMQ in the germline V gene (reference sequence). The V gene end was trimmed by 4 bases and the J gene end by 4 bases; junction bases not matched to a gene: 6. CDR3 amino acids: CASSSGPGGTGELFF. The DNA for the CDR3 is TGTGCCAGCAGCTCCGGACCAGGGGGCACCGGGGAGCTGTTTTTT.

The rearrangement joins TRBV11-2 to TRBJ1-2; D not certain. The length of the CDR3 is 13 residues. From germline, CDR1 is SGHAT and CDR2 FQNNGV. Trimming removed 1 base from V and 4 bases from J, with 7 bases in between. CDR3 in amino acids: CASSLVPVYGYTF. The CDR3 DNA follows: TGTGCCAGCAGCTTAGTTCCAGTCTATGGCTACACCTTC.

The chain couples TRBV29-1 to TRBJ2-7; TRBD1 might be the D (6 bases). This CDR3 spans 14 amino acids. V was shortened by 2 bases and J by 7 bases, with 18 bases between the two germline ends. Germline-derived CDR1 and CDR2 are SQVTM and ANQGSEA. CDR3: CSVETQGYVQEQYF. Here the CDR3 DNA reads TGCAGCGTTGAAACCCAGGGGTATGTGCAGGAGCAGTACTTC.

The genes are TRBV28 and TRBJ1-2, with 7 bases fitting TRBD1. Germline values: CDR1 MDHEN, CDR2 SYDVKM. J was trimmed by 8 bases and V by 6 bases; bases with no gene match: 9. CDR3 length: 13 amino acids. CDR3 sequence (DNA): TGTGCCAGCAGCCTACAGGGGAATCAAGGCTACACCTTC. It yields the protein CASSLQGNQGYTF.

The chain links TRBV10-1 to TRBJ1-2; D call uncertain. Germline CDR1 reads WNHNN; CDR2 reads SYGVQD (reference sequence). The CDR3 has 14 residues. Trimming left V 6 bases short and J 1 base short, with 12 bases between. The CDR3 here is CASSPRSLNYGYTF. The CDR3 coding sequence is TGCGCCAGCAGCCCCAGAAGCCTTAACTATGGCTACACCTTC.